The entry below gives a single TCR beta chain sequence along with its context. Its target antigen remains unknown. No much larger clone is present one base from it, and per-base qualities are unavailable. Patients with autoimmune disease history or receiving systemic immunosuppression were excluded from the trial. In every dose cohort, peripheral blood was drawn for TCR sequencing at baseline, cycle 4 day 1, and cycle 7 day 1. Samples came from an open-label, multicenter, first-in-human phase I dose-escalation trial of ivuxolimab. Adults with locally advanced or metastatic melanoma, renal cell, hepatocellular, or head and neck squamous cell carcinoma were enrolled in the trial. CD4+ and CD8+ T cells were sorted separately from peripheral blood before TCR sequencing. This specimen comes from a study of OX40 agonist ivuxolimab in advanced cancers. About the full investigation: The costimulatory receptor OX40 (CD134) was targeted by ivuxolimab, a fully human IgG2 agonistic monoclonal antibody. Of the roughly 52 dose-escalation patients, hepatocellular carcinoma was present in around 20, melanoma in approximately 15, renal cell carcinoma in 9 and head and neck cancer in 9. Intravenous ivuxolimab was administered to patients every 2 weeks at six dose levels: 0.01, 0.1, 0.3, 1.5, 3 and 10 mg/kg. Partial responses occurred in three dose-escalation patients, of whom one had hepatocellular carcinoma and two had cutaneous melanoma. The purpose of peripheral TCRbeta sequencing was to test whether ivuxolimab changed TCR sequence diversity and led to clonal T-cell expansion. In the dose-escalation cohort, 70% to 90% of patients were male, and the mean age was around 60 years with a range of roughly 23 to 79. Prior anti-PD-1, anti-PD-L1 or anti-CTLA-4 therapy was permitted, and checkpoint inhibitors had been received by more than 35% of dose-escalation patients. The paper reports the monotherapy dose-escalation portion (N of about 56 patients) of the phase I ivuxolimab trial.

Genomic DNA was isolated from the sorted cells so that the TCRbeta CDR3 region could be sequenced. The immunoSEQ Assay was used for sequencing of TCRbeta CDR3 regions. TCRdb's version of the immuneACCESS table is confined to in-frame rearrangements and falls short of the full clone set. An unresolved V gene accounts for under half of the shortfall where checked; the remainder is of unknown origin. In all, the sample holds tens of thousands of clones, and 70% to 90% of those were seen once. Clones ranked in the top ten supply around 0.4% of the sample. Broader findings and caveats from the paper: Antigen specificity was not determined for the clonally expanded peripheral T cells. Low levels of normalized T-cell clonal expansion were also shown by some nonresponding patients. In the 0.1-3.0 mg/kg groups, partial responders were among the patients with the lowest normalized peripheral clonal expansion, particularly in CD8+ T cells. At doses of 0.1 to 3.0 mg/kg, clonal expansion of both CD4+ and CD8+ blood T cells was observed from baseline to week 6. After ivuxolimab, CD8+ T cells had more expanded clones than CD4+ T cells on average.

The sequenced sample was CD4+ or CD8+ T cells sorted from blood, obtained in a trial of the OX40 agonist ivuxolimab. The clonotype comes from an adult with an advanced solid tumor such as melanoma, head and neck, liver or kidney cancer.

In nucleotides, the sequence is TGTGCCAGCAAAAGGGGGACTACGGGTGACGAGCAGTACTTC. It translates to CASKRGTTGDEQYF. The V and J segments used are TRBV2 and TRBJ2-7; the D gene is perhaps TRBD2, from 7 matching bases. The junction shows trimming of 7 bases on V and 5 bases on J, plus 18 bases between the germline ends. The germline V gene specifies SNHLY as CDR1 and FYNNEI as CDR2. Taken from cysteine to phenylalanine, the CDR3 has 14 residues. CDR3 DNA only is kept here, 42 bases in frame from base 1. The full variable domain, with segments outside the CDR3 supplied by the reference TRBV2 and TRBJ2-7 proteins, appears as EPEVTQTPSHQVTQMGQEVILRCVPISNHLYFYWYRQILGQKVEFLVSFYNNEISEKSEIFDDQFSVERPDGSNFTLKIRSTKLEDSAMYFCASKRGTTGDEQYFGPGTRLTVT.